Listed here is a single T cell receptor beta chain. What it recognizes is unknown. V dropped 8 bases and J dropped 13 bases, with 21 bases sitting between them. CDR3 length: 13 amino acids. Germline V CDR1 and CDR2: SGHTA, FQGNSA. This record comes from a study of blood T cells in healthy people across ages. Whole-study findings and limits: Relative to aged donors, long-lived donors carried more naive CD4+ cells and displayed higher diversity. Expanded clonotype changes were possibly confounded by unknown donor CMV status.

The use of a sample-barcoded 5' primer and a J-beta primer mix characterized a second PCR of roughly 7 to 11 cycles. The template-switch adaptor, which had 12 random nucleotides, put a tag on each cDNA molecule. TCRdb called the 5' RACE reads again in MiXCR, with one record for every CDR3 protein. The sample yields hundreds of thousands of distinct CDR3 sequences, 58% seen once. Each individual donor underwent a draw of ten milliliters of peripheral blood. The chain has TRBV7-2 and TRBJ2-4; D perhaps matches TRBD1 (5 bases). The sequence came from a young man in good health. The sample was blood. The CDR3 sequence: CASAGIPYFKQYF. For the CDR3, the DNA is TGTGCCAGCGCAGGGATTCCCTACTTCAAGCAGTACTTC.